This T cell receptor beta chain is from a study of regulatory T cells in long-lasting Graves disease. Whole-study findings and limits: Among the persistent patients, 2,500 to 3,500 public clonotypes were shared, more than the roughly 970 shared among new patients.

Germline CDR1 reads MDHEN; CDR2 reads SYDVKM. The CDR3 sequence is 14 residues long. With 6 bases clipped from V and 7 bases from J, the junction kept 9 bases outside the gene matches. Libraries of TCR beta came from iRepertoire HTBI primers plus Arm-PCR of CDR3 regions. From the multiplex PCR reads, TCRdb called clonotypes with MiXCR, one entry per CDR3 protein. The data show 600,000 to 800,000 distinct CDR3 sequences, roughly 30% seen once. Points on this clonotype: Its antigen is not identified.

This sample's time point: persistent/refractory GD, antithyroid drugs over 5 years with positive TRAb. RNA from PBMCs was the source of the TCR library. Nine milliliters of peripheral blood went into EDTA tubes. The chain uses TRBV28 and TRBJ1-5; 7 nucleotides align to TRBD1. The receptor was derived from a female donor with Graves disease. This material consisted of peripheral blood mononuclear cells (PBMCs), taken when the disease was refractory, from a patient treated with antithyroid drugs. This chain's CDR3 is CASSLDRPTQPQHF. The CDR3 nucleotides are TGTGCCAGCAGCCTGGACAGGCCCACACAGCCCCAGCATTTT.